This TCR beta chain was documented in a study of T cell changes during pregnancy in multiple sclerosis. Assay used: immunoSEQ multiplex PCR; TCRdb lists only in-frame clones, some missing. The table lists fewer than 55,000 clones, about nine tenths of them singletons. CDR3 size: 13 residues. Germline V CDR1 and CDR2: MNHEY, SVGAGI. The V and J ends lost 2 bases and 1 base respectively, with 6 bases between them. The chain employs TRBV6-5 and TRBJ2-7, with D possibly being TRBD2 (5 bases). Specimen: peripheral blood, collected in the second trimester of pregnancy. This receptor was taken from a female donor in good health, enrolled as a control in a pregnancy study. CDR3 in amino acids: CASSYGESYEQYF. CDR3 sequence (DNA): TGTGCCAGCAGTTACGGGGAGTCCTACGAGCAGTACTTC.